The clone carrying this TCR beta chain appeared a single time. This sample is drawn from a study of blood T cell repertoires in COVID-19. Per the study methods: Reference gene primer amplification gave estimated nucleated cell counts. Repertoires were generated with immunoSEQ multiplex PCR, while TCRdb's copy carries only in-frame clones and drops some. Clonal size and the V and J genes are those of that table, whereas D and trimming came from the DNA. This sample yields approximately 390,000 clones, of which roughly 90% are seen a single time; approximately 2.1% belongs to the top ten. V was clipped by 6 bases and J by 8 bases; unmatched bases: 5. The CDR3 loop spans 11 amino acids. Per the germline V gene, CDR1 is SQVTM and CDR2 is ANQGSEA.

The sample was PBMCs or T cells enriched from blood (not recorded which). The chain links TRBV29-1 to TRBJ1-1; 8 bases match TRBD1. The receptor comes from a woman aged 40 to 55 with acute COVID-19. CDR3 bases: TGCAGCGTCGCAGGGGGCAGAGAAGCTTTCTTT. This sequence encodes CSVAGGREAFF.